This entry describes one T cell receptor (beta chain). The sample originates from a study of T-cell reconstitution after alpha-beta-depleted transplantation in children. V lost 2 bases and J 5 bases, leaving 11 bases between the germline ends. The CDR3 length is 14 residues. CDR1 is SGHRS and CDR2 is YFSETQ in the germline V gene. During its preparation, the TCRbeta library received unique molecular identifiers. TCRdb re-called the PCR reads with MiXCR, one entry per CDR3 protein. The sample comprises around 580,000 distinct CDR3 sequences, under 30% of which are singletons, and 12% to 15% rests with the top ten.

This receptor was identified in a boy in the first two years of life who had a stem cell transplant for acute myeloid leukemia, so the T cells may come from the graft donor. The sample was PBMCs, mostly from graft donor cells, taken 360 days after TCRalphabeta/CD19-depleted stem cell transplant. The rearrangement joins TRBV5-1 to TRBJ2-1; D possibly corresponds to TRBD2 (6 bases). The CDR3 region has the DNA TGCGCCAGCAGCTTCGGGGACTTAGACAATGAGCAGTTCTTC. It codes for CASSFGDLDNEQFF.